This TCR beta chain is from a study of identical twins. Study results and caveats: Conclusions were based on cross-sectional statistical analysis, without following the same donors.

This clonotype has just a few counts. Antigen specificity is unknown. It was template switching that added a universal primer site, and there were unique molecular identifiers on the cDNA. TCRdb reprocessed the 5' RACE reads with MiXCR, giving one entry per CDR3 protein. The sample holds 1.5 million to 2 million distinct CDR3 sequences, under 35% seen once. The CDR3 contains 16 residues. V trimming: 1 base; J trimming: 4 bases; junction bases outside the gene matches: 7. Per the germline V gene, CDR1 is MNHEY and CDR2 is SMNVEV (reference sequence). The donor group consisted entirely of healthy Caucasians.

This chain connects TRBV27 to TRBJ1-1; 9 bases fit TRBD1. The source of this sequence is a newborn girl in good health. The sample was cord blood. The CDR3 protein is CASSLYRGQGGTEAFF. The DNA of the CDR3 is TGTGCCAGCAGTTTATACCGGGGACAGGGTGGCACTGAAGCTTTCTTT.